Included here is one TCR beta chain sequence, with context. Assay used: immunoSEQ multiplex PCR; TCRdb lists only in-frame clones, some missing. The sample lists more than 200,000 clones, about 90% seen once, with more than 10% in the top ten. This CDR3 region has 13 residues. Looked up from germline, CDR1 is SNHLY and CDR2 is FYNNEI. Losses at the gene ends were 5 bases for V and 10 bases for J; bases not matched to a gene: 8. This sample was taken from a study of cytomegalovirus exposure and HLA in healthy donors. The receptor comes from a man younger than 35 in good health and CMV-seropositive. This chain joins TRBV2 and TRBJ1-1; 9 positions agree with TRBD1. The sequencing input was PBMCs. In DNA, the CDR3 is TGTGCCAGCAGTTTGGTGGGACAGGGTCTAGCTTTCTTT. This translates into CASSLVGQGLAFF. Full variable domain (missing parts from reference TRBV2 and TRBJ1-1): EPEVTQTPSHQVTQMGQEVILRCVPISNHLYFYWYRQILGQKVEFLVSFYNNEISEKSEIFDDQFSVERPDGSNFTLKIRSTKLEDSAMYFCASSLVGQGLAFFGQGTRLTVV.